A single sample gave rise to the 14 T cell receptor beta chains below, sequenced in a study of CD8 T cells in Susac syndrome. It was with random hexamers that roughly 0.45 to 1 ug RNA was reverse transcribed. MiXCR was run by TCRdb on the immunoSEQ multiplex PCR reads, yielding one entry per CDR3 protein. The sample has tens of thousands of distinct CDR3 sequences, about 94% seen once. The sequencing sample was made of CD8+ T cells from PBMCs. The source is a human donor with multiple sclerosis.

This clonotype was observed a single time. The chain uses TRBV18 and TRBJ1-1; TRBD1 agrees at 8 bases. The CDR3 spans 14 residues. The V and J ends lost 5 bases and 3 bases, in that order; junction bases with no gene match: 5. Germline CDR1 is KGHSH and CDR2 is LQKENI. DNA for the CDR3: TGTGCCAGCTCAGTGTACAGGGGGGACACTGAAGCTTTCTTT. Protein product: CASSVYRGDTEAFF.

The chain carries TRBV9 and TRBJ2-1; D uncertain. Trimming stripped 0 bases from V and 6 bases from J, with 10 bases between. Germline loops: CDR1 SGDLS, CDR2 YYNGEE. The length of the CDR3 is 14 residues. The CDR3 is CASSVDVHFNEQFF. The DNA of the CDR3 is TGTGCCAGCAGCGTAGATGTCCACTTCAATGAGCAGTTCTTC.

CDR3 DNA sequence: TGTGCCAGCAGTCCCCGGACTAGCGGGAATGTGTACGAGCAGTACTTC. It encodes CASSPRTSGNVYEQYF. The gene calls are TRBV27 and TRBJ2-7, with 12 bases aligning to TRBD2. The junction had 9 bases not matched to a gene; V was cut back by 5 bases and J by 4 bases. CDR1 MNHEY and CDR2 SMNVEV come from the germline V gene (reference sequence). This CDR3 is built from 16 residues.

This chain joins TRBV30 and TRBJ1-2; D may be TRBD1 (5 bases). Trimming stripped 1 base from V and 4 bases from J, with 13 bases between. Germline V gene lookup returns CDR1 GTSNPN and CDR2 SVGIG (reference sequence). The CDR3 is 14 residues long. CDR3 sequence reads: CAWSGQGGIYGYTF. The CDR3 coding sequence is TGTGCCTGGAGTGGGCAGGGAGGTATCTATGGCTACACCTTC.

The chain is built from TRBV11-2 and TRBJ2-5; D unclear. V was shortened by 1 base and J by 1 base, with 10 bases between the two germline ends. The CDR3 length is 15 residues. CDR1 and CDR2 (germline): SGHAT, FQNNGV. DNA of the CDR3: TGTGCCAGCAGCTTAGTAGCAGGCCTCCAAGAGACCCAGTACTTC. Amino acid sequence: CASSLVAGLQETQYF. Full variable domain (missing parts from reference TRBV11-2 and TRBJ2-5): EAGVAQSPRYKIIEKRQSVAFWCNPISGHATLYWYQQILGQGPKLLIQFQNNGVVDDSQLPKDRFSAERLKGVDSTLKIQPAKLEDSAVYLCASSLVAGLQETQYFGPGTRLLVL.

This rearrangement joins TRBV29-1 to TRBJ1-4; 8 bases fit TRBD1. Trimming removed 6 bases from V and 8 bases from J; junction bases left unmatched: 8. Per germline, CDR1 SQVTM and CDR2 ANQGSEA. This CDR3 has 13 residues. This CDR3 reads CSVEDRANEKLFF. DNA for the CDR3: TGCAGCGTGGAGGACAGGGCGAACGAAAAACTGTTTTTT.

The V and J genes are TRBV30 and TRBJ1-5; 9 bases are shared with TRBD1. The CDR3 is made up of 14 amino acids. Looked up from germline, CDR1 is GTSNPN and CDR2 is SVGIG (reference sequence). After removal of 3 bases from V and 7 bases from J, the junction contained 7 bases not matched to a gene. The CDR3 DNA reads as TGTGCCTGGAGCCCGGGACAGGGTGGGCAGCCCCAGCATTTT. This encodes CAWSPGQGGQPQHF.

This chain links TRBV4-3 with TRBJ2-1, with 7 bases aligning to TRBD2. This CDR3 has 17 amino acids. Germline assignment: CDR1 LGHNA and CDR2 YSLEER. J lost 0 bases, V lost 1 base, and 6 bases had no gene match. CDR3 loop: CASSQGPGGPSYNEQFF. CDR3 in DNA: TGCGCCAGCAGCCAAGGGCCGGGAGGACCCTCCTACAATGAGCAGTTCTTC.

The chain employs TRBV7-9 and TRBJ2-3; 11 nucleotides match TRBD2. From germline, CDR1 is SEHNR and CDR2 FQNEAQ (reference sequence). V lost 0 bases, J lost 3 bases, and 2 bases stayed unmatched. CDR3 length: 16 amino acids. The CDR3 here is CASSLAASGGTDTQYF. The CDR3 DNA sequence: TGTGCCAGCAGCTTAGCGGCTAGCGGGGGGACAGATACGCAGTATTTT.

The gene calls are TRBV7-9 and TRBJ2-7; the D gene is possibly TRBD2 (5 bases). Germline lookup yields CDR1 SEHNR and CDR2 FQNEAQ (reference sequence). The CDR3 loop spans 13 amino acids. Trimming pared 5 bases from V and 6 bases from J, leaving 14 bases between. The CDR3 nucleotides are TGTGCCAGCAGCCCAGGAGGTATGCTCGAGCAGTACTTC. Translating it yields CASSPGGMLEQYF.

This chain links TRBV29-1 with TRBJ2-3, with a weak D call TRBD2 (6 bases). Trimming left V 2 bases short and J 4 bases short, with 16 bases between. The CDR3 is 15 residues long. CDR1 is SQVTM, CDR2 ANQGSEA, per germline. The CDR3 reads CSVELRREVPDTQYF. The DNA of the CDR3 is TGCAGCGTTGAACTTAGGCGGGAAGTGCCAGATACGCAGTATTTT.

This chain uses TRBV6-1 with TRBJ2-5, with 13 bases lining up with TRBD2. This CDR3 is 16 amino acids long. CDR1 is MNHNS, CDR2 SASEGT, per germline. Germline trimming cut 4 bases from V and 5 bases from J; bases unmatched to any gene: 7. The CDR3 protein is CASSAILAGGSETQYF. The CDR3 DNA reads TGTGCCAGCAGTGCCATACTAGCGGGAGGGTCTGAGACCCAGTACTTC.

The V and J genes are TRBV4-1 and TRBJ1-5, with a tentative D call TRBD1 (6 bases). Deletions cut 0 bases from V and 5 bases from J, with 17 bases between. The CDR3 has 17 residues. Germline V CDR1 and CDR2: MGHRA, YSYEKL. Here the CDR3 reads CASSQEPGVAGDQPQHF. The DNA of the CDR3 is TGCGCCAGCAGCCAAGAGCCAGGGGTGGCCGGCGATCAGCCCCAGCATTTT.

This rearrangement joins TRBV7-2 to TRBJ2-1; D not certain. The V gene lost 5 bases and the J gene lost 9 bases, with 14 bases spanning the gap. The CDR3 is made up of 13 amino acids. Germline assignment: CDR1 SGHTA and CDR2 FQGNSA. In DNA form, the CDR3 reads TGTGCCAGCAGCCACTCATGGGCCGGTGAGCAGTTCTTC. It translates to CASSHSWAGEQFF.